The T cell receptor (beta chain) described here comes from a study of T cell responses to AZD1222 COVID-19 vaccine. The CDR3 runs 12 residues. Germline V gene sequence: CDR1 SEHNR, CDR2 FQNEAQ (reference sequence). V shed 1 base and J shed 8 bases, with 8 bases lying between them. TCRdb's copy holds only in-frame clones and misses some; the assay was immunoSEQ multiplex PCR. Of over 120,000 clones listed, roughly 86% were seen once; the top ten hold approximately 5%. The genes are TRBV7-9 and TRBJ1-2; D remains unclear. This sequence was found in an adult who received the AZD1222 COVID-19 vaccine. The material was peripheral blood, obtained 28 days after the second AZD1222 dose. The CDR3 bases are TGTGCCAGCAGCTTAGGGGAAGTCGGCTACACCTTC. It encodes CASSLGEVGYTF.